The rows below give T cell receptor beta chains drawn from one sample of a study of beta chain features in type 1 diabetes. Method: immunoSEQ multiplex PCR; TCRdb's copy keeps in-frame clones and lacks some. The sample includes around 40,000 clones, roughly 68% of them seen just once. The sequencing sample was made of Tregs from blood. The receptor set was obtained from a woman aged 18-29 years with type 1 diabetes. Each CDR3 is given with its conserved first and last residue. The D gene is left open where the match is weak. The listing skips clone size in some rows; elsewhere it reads once, few, many or a size class.

V gene	clone size	J gene	D gene	CDR3 DNA	CDR3 protein
TRBV7-9	.	TRBJ1-1	.	TGTGCCAGCAGCCCTTGGGGGGGCACTGAAGCTTTCTTT	CASSPWGGTEAFF
TRBV7-2	once	TRBJ2-3	.	TGTGCCAGCAGCTTTTTTAAGGGACAAATCCTTACAGATACGCAGTATTTT	CASSFFKGQILTDTQYF
TRBV7-2	.	TRBJ2-3	.	TGTGCCAGCAGCCTGGCAGGGTCCGTGTCAGATACGCAGTATTTT	CASSLAGSVSDTQYF
TRBV5-1	.	TRBJ2-7	.	TGCGCCAGCAGCTTGGGAATCCAAAAGAGTTCGCAGTACTTC	CASSLGIQKSSQYF
TRBV29-1	.	TRBJ2-3	TRBD1	TGCAGCGTGTGGACAGGCTTGAGTACGCAGTATTTT	CSVWTGLSTQYF
TRBV10-3	few	TRBJ1-2	.	TGTGCCATCAGTGAGAGCCAAATGACGACGGGACTCTTGCCTTTC	CAISESQMTTGLLPF
TRBV7-3	.	TRBJ2-1	TRBD1	TGTGCCAGCAGCCTTACGGGACAGGGGGACAATGAGCAGTTCTTC	CASSLTGQGDNEQFF
TRBV19	few	TRBJ2-2	.	TGTGCCAGTAGTATAAGCGGGAACACCGGGGAGCTGTTTTTT	CASSISGNTGELFF
TRBV21-1	.	TRBJ2-2	.	TGTGCCAGCAGCAAAGCCGGGGGGGACGGGGAGCTGTTTTTT	CASSKAGGDGELFF
TRBV18	.	TRBJ2-1	TRBD2	TGTGCCAGCTCACCAGGTCCAGGGAGGGAGTTCTTC	CASSPGPGREFF
TRBV5-4	.	TRBJ2-4	.	TGTGCCAGCAGCTTGGGGGGGCTCCTAGCCAAAAACATTCAGTACTTC	CASSLGGLLAKNIQYF
TRBV4-3	.	TRBJ2-5	TRBD2	TGCGCCAGCAGCCAAGCGGGGGGGCCAGAGACCCAGTACTTC	CASSQAGGPETQYF
TRBV5-4	few	TRBJ2-3	TRBD2	TGTGCCAGCAGCACGACGACTAGCGGGTATGGTGGAGATACGCAGTATTTT	CASSTTTSGYGGDTQYF
TRBV30	.	TRBJ2-1	.	TGTGCCTGGAGTAGCGGAGCCTTAGAGTTCTTC	CAWSSGALEFF